Listed below are T cell receptor beta chains from one sample, sequenced in a study of vaccination and CD4 T cells after COVID-19. TCRdb itself ran the PCR reads through MiXCR, one entry per CDR3 protein. The table includes 21,000 or so distinct CDR3 sequences, roughly 53% detected once. The sequences come from CD4+ T cells from blood, collected before SARS-CoV-2 vaccination. The receptors here all came from a human donor who had recovered from COVID-19. Each CDR3 is given with its conserved first and last residue. A D gene is named only where the DNA matches it firmly. Rows may omit the clone size; those that give it use once, few, many or a size class.

TRBV30	NA	TRBJ2-5	NA	CAWSEIASRETQYF	TGTGCCTGGAGTGAAATAGCCTCCCGTGAGACCCAGTACTTC
TRBV10-3	few	TRBJ1-5	NA	CAISETDNQPQHF	TGTGCCATCAGTGAAACAGATAATCAGCCCCAGCATTTT
TRBV19	NA	TRBJ2-6	NA	CASSRGAGANVLTF	TGTGCCAGTAGTAGGGGGGCTGGGGCCAACGTCCTGACTTTC
TRBV7-9	NA	TRBJ1-4	TRBD1	CASSLQGAVGEKLFF	TGTGCCAGCAGCTTACAGGGGGCGGTTGGTGAAAAACTGTTTTTT
TRBV7-8	NA	TRBJ2-3	TRBD2	CASSDSGRADTQYF	TGTGCCAGCAGCGATAGCGGGAGAGCAGATACGCAGTATTTT
TRBV20-1	NA	TRBJ1-1	NA	CSARVGANTEAFF	TGCAGTGCTAGAGTTGGGGCGAACACTGAAGCTTTCTTT
TRBV6-5	few	TRBJ2-3	NA	CASSYTVVRGDTQYF	TGTGCCAGCAGTTACACAGTTGTTAGGGGAGATACGCAGTATTTT
TRBV4-2	NA	TRBJ2-5	NA	CASSQVLRQRQETQYF	TGTGCCAGCAGCCAAGTTTTAAGGCAGAGACAAGAGACCCAGTACTTC
TRBV28	NA	TRBJ2-1	TRBD2	CASSFGGLAGDNEQFF	TGTGCCAGCAGTTTCGGGGGACTAGCGGGAGACAATGAGCAGTTCTTC
TRBV2	NA	TRBJ2-5	NA	CASSYDQETQYF	TGTGCCAGCAGTTACGACCAAGAGACCCAGTACTTC
TRBV6-5	NA	TRBJ1-2	NA	CASSYSRDIYGYTF	TGTGCCAGCAGTTACTCTCGGGACATCTATGGCTACACCTTC
TRBV5-1	NA	TRBJ1-3	NA	CASSFGGFSGNTIYF	TGCGCCAGCAGCTTCGGGGGGTTCTCAGGAAACACCATATATTTT
TRBV20-1	NA	TRBJ2-4	NA	CSARIWGGIQYF	TGCAGTGCTAGAATATGGGGCGGCATTCAGTACTTC
TRBV7-2	few	TRBJ2-1	TRBD1	CASSPQGAWAYNEQFF	TGTGCCAGCAGCCCTCAGGGGGCGTGGGCATACAATGAGCAGTTCTTC